The clone carrying this T cell receptor beta chain occurred once. The data were produced by immunoSEQ multiplex PCR, yet TCRdb's version contains in-frame clones alone and is incomplete. The table has around 100,000 clones, over 85% seen once. This specimen belongs to a study of blood T cell repertoires in COVID-19. CDR1 and CDR2 from the germline V gene are SNHLY and FYNNEI. The CDR3 covers 16 residues. The ends were cut back, 3 bases at V and 2 bases at J, with 16 bases in the middle. J is TRBJ1-1 and V is TRBV2, with a tentative D call TRBD1 (5 bases). The clonotype was recovered from a woman aged 45-60 years with COVID-19, enrolled during active disease. Sequencing was performed on peripheral blood. The CDR3 coding sequence is TGTGCCAGCAGTGAGGGCAGGGTGTTTGGAAACACTGAAGCTTTCTTT. Encoded protein: CASSEGRVFGNTEAFF.